In this sample, the clone carrying this TCR beta chain turned up many times. Antigen unknown. The source of the sample is a study of early T cells in non-severe SARS-CoV-2 infection. Study-wide context: The chains were unpaired, and the sequenced material was bulk RNA from unsorted whole blood.

Study results and caveats: The matching step, a VDJdb search, favored anti-spike CD8 responses and missed private and CD4 specificities.

Researchers attached unique molecular identifiers to individual cDNA molecules. Via MiXCR, TCRdb re-called the 5' RACE reads, giving one row per CDR3 protein. The data contain tens of thousands of distinct CDR3 sequences, about 10% of them singletons. Trimming left V 6 bases short and J 1 base short, with 10 bases between. The CDR3 consists of 15 residues. CDR1 and CDR2 (germline): MNHEY, SVGEGT. The sequence came from an adult who was a healthcare worker with PCR-confirmed SARS-CoV-2 infection or an uninfected control (not recorded which). V is TRBV6-2 or TRBV6-3 and J is TRBJ2-6; D not resolved. The sequenced material came from whole blood. The CDR3 DNA reads as TGTGCCAGCAGCCCGACATTATCTGGGGCCAACGTCCTGACTTTC. Its protein is CASSPTLSGANVLTF.